These 2 T cell receptor beta chains were all obtained from the same sample, sequenced in a study of neurological immune-mediated disorders. TCRdb itself ran the 5' RACE reads through MiXCR, one entry per CDR3 protein. The sample contains around 51,000 distinct CDR3 sequences, about an eighth of which appear only once. Time point given: longitudinal time-point 3. The sequenced sample consisted of PBMCs. The receptors come from a male donor with HTLV-1-associated myelopathy (HAM/TSP).

This clonotype was picked up many times. V is TRBV5-5 and J is TRBJ1-4; TRBD1 is a possible D gene (5 bases). Per the germline V gene, CDR1 is SGHKS and CDR2 is YYEKEE (reference sequence). V was shortened by 4 bases and J by 6 bases, with 16 bases between the two germline ends. The CDR3 runs to 15 residues. The CDR3 loop reads CASSPLGGQDEKLFF. The CDR3 DNA is TGTGCCAGCAGCCCACTAGGAGGACAAGATGAAAAACTGTTTTTT.

This clonotype was recorded at least ten times. The rearrangement links TRBV20-1 to TRBJ2-5; 7 bases are a match to TRBD2. CDR3 length: 14 amino acids. J gave up 5 bases and V 1 base, and 7 bases lay outside the gene matches. CDR1 is DFQATT and CDR2 is SNEGSKA in the germline V gene (reference sequence). This CDR3 reads CSARVATSSETQYF. Written as DNA, the CDR3 is TGCAGTGCTAGAGTCGCGACTAGCAGCGAGACCCAGTACTTC.